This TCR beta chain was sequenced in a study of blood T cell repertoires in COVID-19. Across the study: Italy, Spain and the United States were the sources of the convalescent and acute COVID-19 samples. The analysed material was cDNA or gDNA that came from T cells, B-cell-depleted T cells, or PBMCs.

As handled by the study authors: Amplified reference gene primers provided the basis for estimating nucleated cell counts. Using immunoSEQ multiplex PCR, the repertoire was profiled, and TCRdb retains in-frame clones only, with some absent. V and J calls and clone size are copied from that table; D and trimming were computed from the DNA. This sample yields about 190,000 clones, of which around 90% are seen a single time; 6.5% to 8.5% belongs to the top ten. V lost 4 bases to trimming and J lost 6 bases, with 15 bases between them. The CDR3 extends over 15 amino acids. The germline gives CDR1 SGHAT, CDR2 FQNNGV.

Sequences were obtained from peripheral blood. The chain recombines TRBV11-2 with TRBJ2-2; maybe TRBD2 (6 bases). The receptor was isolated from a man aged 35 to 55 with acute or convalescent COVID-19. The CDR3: CASSSFIWGAGELFF. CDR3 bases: TGTGCCAGCAGCTCCTTTATCTGGGGGGCCGGGGAGCTGTTTTTT.